This T cell receptor beta chain was profiled in a study of control samples from healthy donors and cancer patients. Profiled with immunoSEQ multiplex PCR; TCRdb holds only in-frame clones, not every one. The table lists around 130,000 clones, nearly 90% of them singletons. Per the germline V gene, CDR1 is LGHNT and CDR2 is FRNRAP. The length of the CDR3 is 14 residues. With V trimmed by 4 bases and J by 5 bases, 5 bases remained unmatched. The sequenced material came from blood. The chain couples TRBV12-5 to TRBJ1-1; 9 nucleotides agree with TRBD1. The receptor was derived from a man in his fifties or sixties in good health. This CDR3 reads CASGSGTGWTEAFF. In DNA form, the CDR3 reads TGTGCTAGTGGTTCTGGGACAGGGTGGACTGAAGCTTTCTTT.